The source of this T cell receptor beta chain is a study of blood T cell repertoires in COVID-19. Germline V gene sequence: CDR1 ENHRY, CDR2 SYGVKD. V lost 6 bases, J lost 0 bases, and 7 bases lay in between. The CDR3 totals 13 residues. Data came from immunoSEQ multiplex PCR; TCRdb stores just in-frame clones and leaves some out. The table lists roughly 70,000 clones, around 87% of them singletons. Sequencing was done on a sample of peripheral blood. The TCR sequence derives from a man aged 65 to 79 with active COVID-19. The J gene is TRBJ2-3, the V gene TRBV10-3; a weak D match, TRBD2 (6 bases). The CDR3 loop is CAISGSSTDTQYF. The CDR3 DNA follows: TGTGCCATCAGCGGGAGCAGCACAGATACGCAGTATTTT.